This T cell receptor beta chain came from a study of cytomegalovirus exposure and HLA in healthy donors. Amplification used 60 Vbeta primers and 13 Jbeta primers. Clones were sequenced by immunoSEQ multiplex PCR, and TCRdb holds only the in-frame ones, with some missing. The data contain more than 200,000 clones, about three quarters of them seen just once; the ten biggest clones take up 1.5% to 2%. The V end lost 9 bases, the J end lost 7 bases, and 17 bases lay between the germline ends. The CDR3 contains 12 residues. Germline V gene sequence: CDR1 SGHRS, CDR2 YFSETQ. This chain uses TRBV5-1 with TRBJ2-7, with no clear D. This clonotype was sampled from a male donor in good health and CMV-seronegative. The specimen was PBMCs. CDR3 in amino acids: CATYEEFGEQYF. The CDR3 coding sequence is TGCGCCACCTACGAGGAGTTCGGAGAGCAGTACTTC.